The 15 T cell receptor beta chains reported below all come from one sample, sequenced in a study of cytomegalovirus exposure and HLA in healthy donors. Amplification used 60 Vbeta primers and 13 Jbeta primers. Profiled with immunoSEQ multiplex PCR; TCRdb holds only in-frame clones, not every one. The sample gives about 140,000 clones, 80% of which show up once; under 5% is in the top ten. The material sequenced was PBMCs. The receptors were gathered from a man between 40 and 49 years old in good health and CMV-seronegative.

The chain combines TRBV5-1 with TRBJ2-7; D might be TRBD2 (7 bases). Trimming removed 1 base from V and 3 bases from J, with 11 bases in between. Per the germline V gene, CDR1 is SGHRS and CDR2 is YFSETQ. This CDR3 comprises 14 residues. CDR3 loop: CASSLPGGYYEQYF. CDR3 DNA sequence: TGCGCCAGCAGCTTGCCGGGGGGCTACTACGAGCAGTACTTC.

The V call is TRBV6-6, the J call TRBJ2-7, with 7 bases identical to TRBD2. Germline V gene lookup returns CDR1 MNHNY and CDR2 SVGAGI (reference sequence). The CDR3 sequence is 16 residues long. Trimming removed 10 bases from V and 3 bases from J; junction bases left unmatched: 18. This chain's CDR3 is CATHGGLGGSVYEQYF. The CDR3 nucleotides are TGTGCCACCCACGGGGGGTTAGGAGGGTCTGTCTACGAGCAGTACTTC.

The chain is built from TRBV7-3 and TRBJ2-7; the match to TRBD2 covers 9 bases. This CDR3 has 16 amino acids. Germline V CDR1 and CDR2: SGHTA, FQGTGA. V lost 5 bases to trimming and J lost 5 bases; unmatched junction nucleotides: 13. This chain's CDR3 is CASSPRRGGPRHEQYF. In nucleotides, the CDR3 is TGTGCCAGCAGCCCCCGGCGGGGGGGCCCAAGGCACGAGCAGTACTTC.

The chain has TRBV5-1 and TRBJ2-4; weak D call: TRBD1 (5 bases). V lost 1 base, J lost 6 bases, and 8 bases lay in between. Germline assignment: CDR1 SGHRS and CDR2 YFSETQ. The length of the CDR3 is 13 residues. CDR3 nucleotides: TGCGCCAGCAGCTTGCGGCAGGGAAACATTCAGTACTTC. Translating it yields CASSLRQGNIQYF.

This chain joins TRBV9 and TRBJ2-7; 9 bases map to TRBD2. The germline V gene has CDR1 SGDLS and CDR2 YYNGEE. The CDR3 is made up of 15 amino acids. Germline trimming cut 0 bases from V and 6 bases from J; bases unmatched to any gene: 7. CDR3 sequence: CASSVGASGNLEQYF. The DNA for the CDR3 is TGTGCCAGCAGCGTAGGAGCTAGCGGGAACCTCGAGCAGTACTTC. The complete variable domain, with remaining parts taken from reference TRBV9 and TRBJ2-7, reads DSGVTQTPKHLITATGQRVTLRCSPRSGDLSVYWYQQSLDQGLQFLIQYYNGEERAKGNILERFSAQQFPDLHSELNLSSLELGDSALYFCASSVGASGNLEQYFGPGTRLTVT.

This sequence joins TRBV25-1 and TRBJ2-5, with 12 bases that match TRBD2. The CDR3 has 17 amino acids. The V gene end was trimmed by 2 bases and the J gene end by 5 bases; junction bases not matched to a gene: 9. Germline V gives CDR1 MGHDK, CDR2 SYGVNS. CDR3 in amino acids: CASSETPRLAGEETQYF. CDR3 in DNA: TGTGCCAGCAGTGAAACCCCTCGACTAGCGGGGGAGGAGACCCAGTACTTC.

This clone was seen more than once but under ten times. The chain links TRBV25-1 to TRBJ2-3; 7 nucleotides agree with TRBD2. Germline V gene sequence: CDR1 MGHDK, CDR2 SYGVNS. The ends lost 1 base at V and 0 bases at J; junction bases unmatched: 7. The CDR3 is made up of 17 amino acids. CDR3 bases: TGTGCCAGCAGTGAATTTAGGCTAGCGGATAGCACAGATACGCAGTATTTT. Its protein is CASSEFRLADSTDTQYF.

The chain carries TRBV6-6 and TRBJ2-4; D is undetermined. This CDR3 is built from 11 residues. V lost 6 bases and J lost 8, with 8 bases in between. CDR1 and CDR2 (germline): MNHNY, SVGAGI (reference sequence). Here the CDR3 DNA reads TGTGCCAGCAGCCTCGAGGACATTCAGTACTTC. Encoded protein: CASSLEDIQYF.

J is TRBJ1-4 and V is TRBV29-1; TRBD1 agrees at 7 bases. This CDR3 comprises 14 residues. Germline values: CDR1 SQVTM, CDR2 ANQGSEA. V lost 3 bases to trimming and J lost 5 bases; unmatched junction nucleotides: 6. CDR3 bases: TGCAGCGTTGAGAGACAGGGTGAAAATGAAAAACTGTTTTTT. Its protein is CSVERQGENEKLFF.

This clone was seen only once. J is TRBJ2-3 and V is TRBV9; D unresolved. Germline values: CDR1 SGDLS, CDR2 YYNGEE. Between the trimmed V and J ends, which lost 0 bases and 1 base, there was a span of 9 bases. The CDR3 sequence is 15 residues long. CDR3 sequence: CASSVVSQGTDTQYF. CDR3 DNA sequence: TGTGCCAGCAGCGTAGTCTCTCAGGGCACAGATACGCAGTATTTT.

The chain recombines TRBV27 with TRBJ2-1, with 8 positions matching TRBD1. The CDR3 is 15 residues long. The trim removed 3 bases at V and 2 bases at J, leaving 3 bases unmatched. CDR1 is MNHEY and CDR2 is SMNVEV in the germline V gene (reference sequence). The CDR3: CASSLGQVPYNEQFF. The DNA for the CDR3 is TGTGCCAGCAGTTTGGGACAGGTCCCCTACAATGAGCAGTTCTTC.

This clone came up once. CDR3 DNA: TGTGCCAGCAGTCCTTGGGACACAGGGGGCGAAAACATTCAGTACTTC. Amino acid sequence: CASSPWDTGGENIQYF. The chain carries TRBV28 and TRBJ2-4; 9 bases are a match to TRBD1. Germline values: CDR1 MDHEN, CDR2 SYDVKM. J lost 5 bases, V lost 5 bases, and 10 bases had no gene match. The CDR3 is made up of 16 amino acids.

In regard to this clone: In the same sample, other DNA sequences code for this CDR3. This chain uses TRBV30 with TRBJ1-6, with 8 bases lining up with TRBD1. V was clipped by 2 bases and J by 6 bases; unmatched bases: 9. The CDR3 runs to 16 residues. CDR1 is GTSNPN and CDR2 is SVGIG in the germline V gene (reference sequence). The CDR3: CAWSSPRGLSNSPLHF. CDR3 DNA sequence: TGTGCCTGGAGTTCACCCAGGGGGCTGTCTAATTCACCCCTCCACTTT.

The CDR3 region is CASSPGRAGANVLTF. CDR3 in DNA: TGTGCCAGCAGCCCGGGGAGGGCCGGGGCCAACGTCCTGACTTTC. The chain has TRBV5-4 and TRBJ2-6, with 7 bases lining up with TRBD2. Per germline, CDR1 SGHNT and CDR2 YYREEE (reference sequence). The CDR3 contains 15 residues. V dropped 4 bases and J dropped 4; count of bases not matched to a gene: 5.

The rearrangement links TRBV10-3 to TRBJ2-5; 9 bases are shared with TRBD1. The CDR3 consists of 15 residues. J was trimmed by 2 bases and V by 9 bases; bases with no gene match: 10. Germline V gene data show CDR1 as ENHRY and CDR2 as SYGVKD. CDR3 in amino acids: CAMAPGQGPQETQYF. CDR3 in DNA: TGTGCCATGGCACCTGGACAGGGGCCTCAAGAGACCCAGTACTTC.